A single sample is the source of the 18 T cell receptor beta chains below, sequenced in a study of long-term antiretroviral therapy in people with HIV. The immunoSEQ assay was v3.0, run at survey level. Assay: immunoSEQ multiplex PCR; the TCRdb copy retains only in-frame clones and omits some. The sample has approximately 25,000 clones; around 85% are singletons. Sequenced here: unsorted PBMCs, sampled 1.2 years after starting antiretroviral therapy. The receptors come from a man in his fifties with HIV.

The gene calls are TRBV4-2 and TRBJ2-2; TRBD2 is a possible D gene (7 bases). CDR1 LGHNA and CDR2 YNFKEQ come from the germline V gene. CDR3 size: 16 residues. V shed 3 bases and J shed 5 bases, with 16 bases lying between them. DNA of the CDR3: TGTGCCAGCAGCCAGTACTCGGGGGGCCTGACCGGGGAGCTGTTTTTT. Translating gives CASSQYSGGLTGELFF.

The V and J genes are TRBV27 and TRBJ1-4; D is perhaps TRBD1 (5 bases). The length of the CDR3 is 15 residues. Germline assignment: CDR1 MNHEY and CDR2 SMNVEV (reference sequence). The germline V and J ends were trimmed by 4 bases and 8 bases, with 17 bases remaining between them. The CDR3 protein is CASSSAQGWREKLFF. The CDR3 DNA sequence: TGTGCCAGCAGTTCCGCTCAGGGATGGAGGGAAAAACTGTTTTTT. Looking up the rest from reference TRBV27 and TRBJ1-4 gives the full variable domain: EAQVTQNPRYLITVTGKKLTVTCSQNMNHEYMSWYRQDPGLGLRQIYYSMNVEVTDKGDVPEGYKVSRKEKRNFPLILESPSPNQTSLYFCASSSAQGWREKLFFGSGTQLSVL.

The CDR3 sequence is CASSLTGIYGYTF. As DNA, the CDR3 is TGTGCCAGCAGTCTCACAGGGATCTATGGCTACACCTTC. The rearrangement links TRBV27 to TRBJ1-2, with D maybe TRBD1 (6 bases). V shed 5 bases and J shed 4 bases, with 11 bases lying between them. The CDR3 covers 13 residues. Germline CDR1 is MNHEY and CDR2 is SMNVEV (reference sequence).

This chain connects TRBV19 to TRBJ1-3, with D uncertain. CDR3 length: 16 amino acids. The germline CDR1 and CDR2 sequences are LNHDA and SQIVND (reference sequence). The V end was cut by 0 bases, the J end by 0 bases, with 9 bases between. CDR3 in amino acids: CASSIDRRISGNTIYF. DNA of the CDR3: TGTGCCAGTAGTATAGATCGGAGGATCTCTGGAAACACCATATATTTT.

The chain's CDR3 is CASSLASGFGGEQYF. Written as DNA, the CDR3 is TGTGCCAGCAGCTTAGCGAGTGGGTTCGGTGGGGAGCAGTACTTC. This chain joins TRBV7-6 and TRBJ2-7; D gene unclear. Per germline, CDR1 SGHVS and CDR2 FNYEAQ. The CDR3 has 15 residues. V gave up 0 bases and J gave up 7 bases, with 16 bases separating them. The variable domain in full, with the rest retrieved from reference TRBV7-6 and TRBJ2-7, is GAGVSQSPRYKVTKRGQDVALRCDPISGHVSLYWYRQALGQGPEFLTYFNYEAQQDKSGLPNDRFSAERPEGSISTLTIQRTEQRDSAMYRCASSLASGFGGEQYFGPGTRLTVT.

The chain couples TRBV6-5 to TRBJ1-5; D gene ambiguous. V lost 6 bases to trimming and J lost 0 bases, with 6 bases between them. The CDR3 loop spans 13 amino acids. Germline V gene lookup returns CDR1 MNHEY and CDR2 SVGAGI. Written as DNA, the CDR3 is TGTGCCAGCAGACGGGGTAGCAATCAGCCCCAGCATTTT. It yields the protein CASRRGSNQPQHF.

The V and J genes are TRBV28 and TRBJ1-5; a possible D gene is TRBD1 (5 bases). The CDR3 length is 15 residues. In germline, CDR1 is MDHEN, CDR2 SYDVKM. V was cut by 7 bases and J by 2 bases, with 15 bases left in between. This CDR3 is CASTFSGGGNQPQHF. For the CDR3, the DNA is TGTGCCAGCACCTTTTCCGGGGGGGGCAATCAGCCCCAGCATTTT.

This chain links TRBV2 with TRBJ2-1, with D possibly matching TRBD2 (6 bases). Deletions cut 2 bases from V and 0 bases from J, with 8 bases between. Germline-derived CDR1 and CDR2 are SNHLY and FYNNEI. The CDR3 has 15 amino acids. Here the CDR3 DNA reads TGTGCCAGCAGTGAACAGGGACTCTCCTACAATGAGCAGTTCTTC. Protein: CASSEQGLSYNEQFF.

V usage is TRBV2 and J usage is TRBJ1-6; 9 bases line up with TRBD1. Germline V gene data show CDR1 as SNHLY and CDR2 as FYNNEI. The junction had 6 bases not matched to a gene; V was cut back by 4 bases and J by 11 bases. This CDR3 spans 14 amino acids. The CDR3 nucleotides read TGTGCCAGCAGTGCGGACAGGGGTGGAACACCCCTCCACTTT. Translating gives CASSADRGGTPLHF.

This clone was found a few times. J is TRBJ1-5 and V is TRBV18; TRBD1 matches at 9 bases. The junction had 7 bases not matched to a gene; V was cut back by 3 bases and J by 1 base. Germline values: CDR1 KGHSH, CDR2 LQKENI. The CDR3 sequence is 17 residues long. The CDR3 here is CASSPANRGRSNQPQHF. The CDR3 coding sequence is TGTGCCAGCTCACCTGCCAACAGGGGGCGAAGCAATCAGCCCCAGCATTTT.

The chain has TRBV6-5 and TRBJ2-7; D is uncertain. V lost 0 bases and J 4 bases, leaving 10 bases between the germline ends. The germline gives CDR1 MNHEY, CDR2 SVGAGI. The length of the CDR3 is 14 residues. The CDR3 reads CASSYSRSAYEQYF. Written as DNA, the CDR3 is TGTGCCAGCAGTTACTCGAGGTCCGCGTACGAGCAGTACTTC.

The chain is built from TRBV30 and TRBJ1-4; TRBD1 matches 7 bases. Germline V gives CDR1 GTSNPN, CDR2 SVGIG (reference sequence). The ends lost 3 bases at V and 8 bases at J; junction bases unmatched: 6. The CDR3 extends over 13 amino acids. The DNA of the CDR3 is TGTGCCTGGAGCCGGGACAGTAAGGAAAAACTGTTTTTT. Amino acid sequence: CAWSRDSKEKLFF.

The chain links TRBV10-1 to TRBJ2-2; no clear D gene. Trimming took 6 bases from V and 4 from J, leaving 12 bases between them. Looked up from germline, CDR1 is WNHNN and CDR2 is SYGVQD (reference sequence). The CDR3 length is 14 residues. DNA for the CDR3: TGCGCCAGCAGCGTGTCGTCTACCACCGGGGAGCTGTTTTTT. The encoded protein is CASSVSSTTGELFF.

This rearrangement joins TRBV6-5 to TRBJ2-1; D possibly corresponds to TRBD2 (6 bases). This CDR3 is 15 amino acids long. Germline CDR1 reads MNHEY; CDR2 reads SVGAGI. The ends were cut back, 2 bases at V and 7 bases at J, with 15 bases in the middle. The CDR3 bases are TGTGCCAGCAGTTACGGGGCCACTAGCAGAAATGAGCAGTTCTTC. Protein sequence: CASSYGATSRNEQFF.

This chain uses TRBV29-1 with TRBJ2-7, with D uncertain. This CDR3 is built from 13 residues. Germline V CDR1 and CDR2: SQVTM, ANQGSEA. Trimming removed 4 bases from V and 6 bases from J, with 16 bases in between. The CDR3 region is CSVGVAYFGEQYF. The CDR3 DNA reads TGCAGCGTTGGCGTGGCCTATTTCGGCGAGCAGTACTTC.

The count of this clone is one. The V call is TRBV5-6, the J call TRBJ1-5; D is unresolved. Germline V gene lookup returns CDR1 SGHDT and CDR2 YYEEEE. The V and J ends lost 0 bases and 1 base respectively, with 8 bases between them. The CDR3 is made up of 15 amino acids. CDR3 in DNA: TGTGCCAGCAGCTTGGCTGGGGAGAGCAATCAGCCCCAGCATTTT. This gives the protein CASSLAGESNQPQHF.

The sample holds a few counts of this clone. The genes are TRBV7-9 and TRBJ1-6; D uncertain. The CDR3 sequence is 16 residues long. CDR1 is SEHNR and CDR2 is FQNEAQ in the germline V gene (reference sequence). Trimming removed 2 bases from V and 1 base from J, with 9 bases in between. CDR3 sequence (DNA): TGTGCCAGCAGCTTATGGGTACAGTCCTATAATTCACCCCTCCACTTT. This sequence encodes CASSLWVQSYNSPLHF. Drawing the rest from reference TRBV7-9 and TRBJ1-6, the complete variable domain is DTGVSQNPRHKITKRGQNVTFRCDPISEHNRLYWYRQTLGQGPEFLTYFQNEAQLEKSRLLSDRFSAERPKGSFSTLEIQRTEQGDSAMYLCASSLWVQSYNSPLHFGNGTRLTVT.

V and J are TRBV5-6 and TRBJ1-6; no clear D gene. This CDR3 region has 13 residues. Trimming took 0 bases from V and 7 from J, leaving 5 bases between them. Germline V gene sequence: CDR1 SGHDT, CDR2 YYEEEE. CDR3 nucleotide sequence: TGTGCCAGCAGCTTGGAGGAGAATTCACCCCTCCACTTT. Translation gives CASSLEENSPLHF.